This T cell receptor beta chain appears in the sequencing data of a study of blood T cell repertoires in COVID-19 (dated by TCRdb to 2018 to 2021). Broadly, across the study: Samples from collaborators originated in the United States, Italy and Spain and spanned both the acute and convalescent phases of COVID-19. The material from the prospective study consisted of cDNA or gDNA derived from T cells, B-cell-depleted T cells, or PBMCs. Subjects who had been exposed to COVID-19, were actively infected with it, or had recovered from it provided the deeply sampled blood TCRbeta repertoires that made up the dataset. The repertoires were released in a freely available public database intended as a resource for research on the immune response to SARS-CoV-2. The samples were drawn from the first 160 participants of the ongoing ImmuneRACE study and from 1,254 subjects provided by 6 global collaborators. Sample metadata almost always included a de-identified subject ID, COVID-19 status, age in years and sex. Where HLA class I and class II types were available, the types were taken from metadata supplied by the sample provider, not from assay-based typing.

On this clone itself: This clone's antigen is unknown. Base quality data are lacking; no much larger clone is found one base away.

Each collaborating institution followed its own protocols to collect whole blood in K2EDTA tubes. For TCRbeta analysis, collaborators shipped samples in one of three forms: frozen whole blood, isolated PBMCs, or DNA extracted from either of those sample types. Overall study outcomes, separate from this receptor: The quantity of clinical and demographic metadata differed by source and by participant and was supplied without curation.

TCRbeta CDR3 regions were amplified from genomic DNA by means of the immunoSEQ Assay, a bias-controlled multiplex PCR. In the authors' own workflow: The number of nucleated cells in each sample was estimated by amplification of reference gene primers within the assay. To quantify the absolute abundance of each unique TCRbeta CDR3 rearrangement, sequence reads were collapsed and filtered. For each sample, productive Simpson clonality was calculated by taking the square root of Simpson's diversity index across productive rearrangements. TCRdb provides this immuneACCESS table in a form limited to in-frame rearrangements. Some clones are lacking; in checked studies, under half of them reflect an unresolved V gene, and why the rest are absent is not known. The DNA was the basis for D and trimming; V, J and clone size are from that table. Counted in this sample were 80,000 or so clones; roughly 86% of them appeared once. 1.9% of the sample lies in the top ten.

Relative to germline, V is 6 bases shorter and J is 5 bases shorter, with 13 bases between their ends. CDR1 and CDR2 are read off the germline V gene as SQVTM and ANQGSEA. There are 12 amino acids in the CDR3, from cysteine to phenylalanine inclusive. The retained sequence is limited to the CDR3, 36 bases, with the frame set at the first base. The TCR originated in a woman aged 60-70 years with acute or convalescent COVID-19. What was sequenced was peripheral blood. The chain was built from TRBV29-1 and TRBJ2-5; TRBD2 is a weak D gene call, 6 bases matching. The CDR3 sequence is CSVRGAGETQYF. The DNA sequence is TGCAGCGTACGCGGGGCGGGTGAGACCCAGTACTTC.